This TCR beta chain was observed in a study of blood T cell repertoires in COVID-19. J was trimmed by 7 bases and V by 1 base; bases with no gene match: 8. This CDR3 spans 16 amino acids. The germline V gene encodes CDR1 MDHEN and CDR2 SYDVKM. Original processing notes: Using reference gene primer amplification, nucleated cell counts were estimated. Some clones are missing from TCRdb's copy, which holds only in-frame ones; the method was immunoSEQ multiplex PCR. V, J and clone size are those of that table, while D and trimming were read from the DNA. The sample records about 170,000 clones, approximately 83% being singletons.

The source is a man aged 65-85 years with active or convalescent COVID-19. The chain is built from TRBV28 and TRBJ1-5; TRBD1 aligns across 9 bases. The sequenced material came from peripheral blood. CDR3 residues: CASSLLTGGGQQPQHF. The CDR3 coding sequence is TGTGCCAGCAGTTTATTAACAGGGGGCGGTCAGCAGCCCCAGCATTTT.